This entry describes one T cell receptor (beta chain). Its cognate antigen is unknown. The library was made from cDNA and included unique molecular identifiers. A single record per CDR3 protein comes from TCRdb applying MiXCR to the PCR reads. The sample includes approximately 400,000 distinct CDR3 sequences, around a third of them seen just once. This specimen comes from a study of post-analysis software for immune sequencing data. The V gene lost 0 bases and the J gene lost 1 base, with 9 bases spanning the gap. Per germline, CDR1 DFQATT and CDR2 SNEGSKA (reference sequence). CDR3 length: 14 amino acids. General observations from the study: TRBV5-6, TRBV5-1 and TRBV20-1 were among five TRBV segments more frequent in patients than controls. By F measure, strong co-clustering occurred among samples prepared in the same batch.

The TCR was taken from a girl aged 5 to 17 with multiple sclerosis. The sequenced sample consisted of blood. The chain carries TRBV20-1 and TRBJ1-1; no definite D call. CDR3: CSARERNRNTEAFF. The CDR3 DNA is TGCAGTGCTAGAGAACGGAACAGGAACACTGAAGCTTTCTTT.